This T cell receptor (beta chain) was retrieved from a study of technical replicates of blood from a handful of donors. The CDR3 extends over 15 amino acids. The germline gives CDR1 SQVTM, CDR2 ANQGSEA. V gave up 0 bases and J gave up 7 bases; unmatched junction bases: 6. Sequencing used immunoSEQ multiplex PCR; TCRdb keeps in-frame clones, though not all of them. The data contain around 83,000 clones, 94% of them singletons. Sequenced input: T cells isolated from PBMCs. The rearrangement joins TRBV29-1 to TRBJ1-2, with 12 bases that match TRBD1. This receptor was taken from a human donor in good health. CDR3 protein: CSVEDRGTGGSGYTF. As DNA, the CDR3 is TGCAGCGTTGAAGATCGAGGGACAGGGGGCTCTGGCTACACCTTC.